This entry describes one T cell receptor (beta chain). This entry is derived from a study of control samples from healthy donors and cancer patients. Method: immunoSEQ multiplex PCR; TCRdb's copy keeps in-frame clones and lacks some. The sample contains about 410,000 clones, about nine tenths of which appear only once. The receptor was derived from a man aged 40-49 years with head and neck cancer. The sequenced material came from PBMCs.

Here the CDR3 DNA reads TGTGCCAGCAGCTCCGGGACTAGCGGGAGGGGAAGGCAGTTCTTC. Its protein product is CASSSGTSGRGRQFF. V and J are TRBV7-3 and TRBJ2-1; 16 bases agree with TRBD2. The J segment lost 12 bases and the V segment lost 4 bases, leaving 6 bases of the junction unmatched. The CDR3 loop spans 15 amino acids. From germline, CDR1 is SGHTA and CDR2 FQGTGA.